The source of this TCR beta chain is a study of metastatic and nonmetastatic thyroid tumors. Across the whole study: Repertoire comparisons spanned blood and tumor or nodule tissue from malignant and benign thyroid patients. Overall study findings and caveats: It was reported that TCR beta diversity was significantly higher in malignant thyroid tumors than benign nodules, in blood and tumor.

This clone was detected only a few times. Its specificity is not known. Per the original methods: The study took CDR3 differences across clinicopathological groups and made a distant-metastasis classifier for papillary thyroid cancer from them. TCRdb reprocessed the PCR reads using MiXCR. Here the V and J calls rest on TCRdb's processing, not on the authors' analysis. Among 3,500 to 4,000 clones listed, 35% to 40% were seen once. Patients were all untreated before their thyroid surgery. V was clipped by 5 bases and J by 7 bases, with 27 bases between them. Germline CDR1 is MNHNS and CDR2 is SASEGT. The CDR3 sequence is 18 residues long.

The specimen sequenced was tumor tissue. The V gene is TRBV6-1, the J gene TRBJ1-5; unclear D gene. This TCR derives from a male donor with papillary thyroid cancer or a benign thyroid nodule (not recorded which). Some clones in this sample may be carry-over from other donors' samples. CDR3 sequence: CASSRIPFRASIEQPQHF. The DNA for the CDR3 is TGTGCCAGCAGTCGAATACCTTTCCGGGCCTCAATCGAACAGCCCCAGCATTTT.